This TCR beta chain was sequenced during a study of spatial heterogeneity in lung cancer. Study context: For the average unique TCR and UMI combination, more than 9.5 occurrences appeared in raw reads.

Concerning this clonotype itself: What it recognizes is unknown.

This CDR3 region has 14 residues. V was clipped by 6 bases and J by 4 bases; unmatched bases: 5. CDR1 is SGHTA and CDR2 is FQGNSA in the germline V gene. The study tagged each TCR cDNA molecule with a unique molecular identifier. TCRdb used MiXCR to reprocess the 5' RACE reads, holding one entry per CDR3 protein. Here the sample spans approximately 40,000 distinct CDR3 sequences, roughly 13% being singletons. General study findings and limits: Ubiquitous expanded tumor TCRs appeared in blood more at resection than follow-up.

Stated time point: sample taken at primary tumor resection. Unsorted samples of tumor, nontumor lung or frozen PBMC had their whole RNA sequenced. 72 TRACERx patients with early, untreated non-small cell lung cancer donated samples. The sequenced sample was PBMCs, obtained at surgery. This sequence joins TRBV7-2 and TRBJ2-2; 7 bases are a match to TRBD2. The sequence was collected from a male donor with early-stage non-small cell lung cancer. The CDR3 sequence is CASRGLVGTGELFF. CDR3 coding DNA: TGTGCCAGCAGAGGACTAGTAGGCACCGGGGAGCTGTTTTTT.